The clone carrying this T cell receptor (beta chain) was picked up one time. The antigen remains unidentified. Preparation of the TCRbeta library used unique molecular identifiers. MiXCR, applied by TCRdb to the PCR reads, yields one record per CDR3 protein. The table records about 600,000 distinct CDR3 sequences, 20% to 25% of them present only once. This sample stems from a study of T-cell reconstitution after alpha-beta-depleted transplantation in children. Whole-study results and caveats: Some patients' high day-60 TCRbeta diversity was attributed to recipient cells surviving conditioning. There were reportedly several hundred expanded graft clones from which alpha-beta T cells came about two months after transplant. The main origin of T-cell counts and diversity one year after transplant was newly produced T cells.

Trimming took 3 bases from V and 9 from J; bases not matched to a gene: 2. CDR3 length equals 13 residues. Germline CDR1 reads MNHEY; CDR2 reads SVGEGT. This rearrangement joins TRBV6-2 or TRBV6-3 to TRBJ1-1; 12 bases agree with TRBD1. The source material was PBMCs, mostly from graft donor cells, sampled 360 days after TCRalphabeta/CD19-depleted stem cell transplant. The origin of this receptor is a boy in the first two years of life who had a stem cell transplant for acute myeloid leukemia, so the T cells may come from the graft donor. CDR3 nucleotide sequence: TGTGCCAGCAGTTATGGGGACAGGGGGCAAGCTTTCTTT. It yields the protein CASSYGDRGQAFF.